The sequence of this T cell receptor beta chain was determined in a study of blood T cells in healthy people across ages. Findings and limits, study-wide: Getting older went along with TCR beta diversity per million T cells dropping roughly linearly. Strong correlation linked observed beta diversity and percent naive T cells.

Alongside a J-beta primer mix, a sample-barcoded 5' primer served in a second PCR lasting about 7 to 12 cycles. One entry per CDR3 protein, called by TCRdb with MiXCR from the 5' RACE reads. The data show fewer than 2,000,000 distinct CDR3 sequences, with 39% seen just once and 23% held by the top ten. As for this clonotype: As yet, its antigen is unknown.

This CDR3 has 16 amino acids. The V gene lost 2 bases and the J gene lost 0 bases, with 12 bases spanning the gap. Germline V gives CDR1 SEHNR, CDR2 FQNEAQ (reference sequence). What was sequenced was blood. The gene calls are TRBV7-9 and TRBJ2-3; no clear D. This TCR came from a human donor in good health. CDR3 bases: TGTGCCAGCAGCTTAAATTTGGGGTCGAGCACAGATACGCAGTATTTT. It translates to CASSLNLGSSTDTQYF. The variable domain in full, with the rest retrieved from reference TRBV7-9 and TRBJ2-3, is DTGVSQNPRHKITKRGQNVTFRCDPISEHNRLYWYRQTLGQGPEFLTYFQNEAQLEKSRLLSDRFSAERPKGSFSTLEIQRTEQGDSAMYLCASSLNLGSSTDTQYFGPGTRLTVL.